These 24 T cell receptor beta chains were sequenced from one sample in a study of T cell responses to AZD1222 COVID-19 vaccine. Sequencing used immunoSEQ multiplex PCR; TCRdb keeps in-frame clones, though not all of them. The sample has more than 120,000 clones; 85% to 95% are singletons. Source: peripheral blood, taken 28 days after the second AZD1222 dose. All receptors derive from an adult who received the AZD1222 COVID-19 vaccine.

The chain joins TRBV30 to TRBJ2-5; D possibly corresponds to TRBD2 (5 bases). The CDR3 extends over 13 amino acids. The V end was cut by 5 bases, the J end by 1 base, with 11 bases between. Germline loops: CDR1 GTSNPN, CDR2 SVGIG (reference sequence). CDR3: CAWGFGLQETQYF. CDR3 DNA sequence: TGTGCCTGGGGGTTTGGACTCCAAGAGACCCAGTACTTC.

This chain joins TRBV7-8 and TRBJ2-7, with D uncertain. V lost 2 bases and J lost 2, with 10 bases in between. From germline, CDR1 is SGHVS and CDR2 FQNEAQ. CDR3 length: 14 amino acids. The CDR3 DNA reads TGTGCCAGCAGCTTATTAAGAACTACCTACGAGCAGTACTTC. Amino acids: CASSLLRTTYEQYF.

This clone was seen a few times. The chain employs TRBV24-1 and TRBJ2-5; 7 nucleotides line up with TRBD1. Germline values: CDR1 KGHDR, CDR2 SFDVKD. Trimming cost V 0 bases and J 0 bases; bases outside gene matches: 0. The CDR3 has 15 residues. The CDR3 bases are TGTGCCACCAGTGATTTGCAGGGGGACCAAGAGACCCAGTACTTC. Its translation: CATSDLQGDQETQYF.

The gene calls are TRBV19 and TRBJ2-1; D uncertain. Germline V gene sequence: CDR1 LNHDA, CDR2 SQIVND (reference sequence). With 5 bases removed from V and 4 bases from J, the gap between germline ends came to 6 bases. There are 12 residues in the CDR3. Here the CDR3 reads CASSRQYNEQFF. The CDR3 DNA is TGTGCCAGTAGTCGCCAGTACAATGAGCAGTTCTTC.

J is TRBJ1-4 and V is TRBV7-6, with 8 bases that match TRBD1. J was trimmed by 4 bases and V by 5 bases; bases with no gene match: 6. Germline lookup yields CDR1 SGHVS and CDR2 FNYEAQ. This CDR3 comprises 15 residues. CDR3 protein: CASSPTGGDNEKLFF. The CDR3 nucleotides read TGTGCCAGCAGCCCTACAGGGGGAGATAATGAAAAACTGTTTTTT.

This chain joins TRBV3-1 (or the pseudogene TRBV3-2) and TRBJ1-2; the D gene is possibly TRBD1 (6 bases). Germline V gene lookup returns CDR1 LGHDT and CDR2 YNNKEL (reference sequence). V lost 1 base to trimming and J lost 7 bases, with 16 bases between them. The CDR3 length is 15 residues. The CDR3 region is CASSQGLAGVSGYTF. The CDR3 bases are TGTGCCAGCAGCCAAGGCCTTGCAGGGGTGAGTGGCTACACCTTC.

Turning to this clone: An end of the junction does not agree with germline; a read error may underlie this. The V call is TRBV20-1, the J call TRBJ1-2, with unresolved D. This CDR3 is 8 amino acids long. Germline assignment: CDR1 DFQATT and CDR2 SNEGSKA (reference sequence). The CDR3 reads CSARDHVF. In DNA form, the CDR3 reads TGCAGTGCTAGAGATCACGTCTTC.

This clone was recorded only once. The chain has TRBV6-5 and TRBJ1-5; a possible D gene is TRBD1 (5 bases). Germline assignment: CDR1 MNHEY and CDR2 SVGAGI. V lost 5 bases, J lost 2 bases, and 10 bases lay in between. The length of the CDR3 is 14 residues. The CDR3 DNA is TGTGCCAGCAGTCGACAGTCGGGCAATCAGCCCCAGCATTTT. Its translation: CASSRQSGNQPQHF.

This chain joins TRBV5-1 and TRBJ1-4; D is possibly TRBD1 (6 bases). This CDR3 comprises 14 residues. V was pared by 1 base and J by 4 bases, with 8 bases between. Germline V lookup: CDR1 SGHRS, CDR2 YFSETQ. Here the CDR3 reads CASSLTGRNEKLFF. Written as DNA, the CDR3 is TGCGCCAGCAGCTTGACAGGGCGTAATGAAAAACTGTTTTTT. The full variable domain, completed using reference TRBV5-1 and TRBJ1-4, is KAGVTQTPRYLIKTRGQQVTLSCSPISGHRSVSWYQQTPGQGLQFLFEYFSETQRNKGNFPGRFSGRQFSNSRSEMNVSTLELGDSALYLCASSLTGRNEKLFFGSGTQLSVL.

This chain connects TRBV7-3 to TRBJ1-2; possible D gene TRBD1, 5 bases. The CDR3 is 13 amino acids. V dropped 4 bases and J dropped 6 bases, with 12 bases sitting between them. Germline V gene data show CDR1 as SGHTA and CDR2 as FQGTGA. The CDR3: CASSSPGQHGYTF. The CDR3 bases are TGTGCCAGCAGCTCTCCAGGGCAACATGGCTACACCTTC.

The chain uses TRBV19 and TRBJ1-4; no definite D call. The CDR3 sequence is 13 residues long. V was trimmed by 5 bases and J by 4 bases, leaving 8 bases between them. Germline CDR1 is LNHDA and CDR2 is SQIVND (reference sequence). The DNA for the CDR3 is TGTGCCAGTAGTTGGAGCGGTAATGAAAAACTGTTTTTT. Protein: CASSWSGNEKLFF.

The chain joins TRBV27 to TRBJ1-1; TRBD1 matches at 9 bases. V dropped 5 bases and J dropped 5; count of bases not matched to a gene: 9. The length of the CDR3 is 15 residues. The germline V gene has CDR1 MNHEY and CDR2 SMNVEV (reference sequence). CDR3 bases: TGTGCCAGCAGTGTAGACAGGGGGAGGGAAACTGAAGCTTTCTTT. It specifies CASSVDRGRETEAFF.

V gene TRBV12-3 or TRBV12-4 combines with J gene TRBJ1-2; no firm D call. The CDR3 is 13 residues long. The V end lost 6 bases, the J end lost 2 bases, and 10 bases lay between the germline ends. The DNA of the CDR3 is TGTGCCAGCAGCCTCACAAGAAACTATGGCTACACCTTC. Its translation: CASSLTRNYGYTF.

This rearrangement joins TRBV6-6 to TRBJ1-5; D is unclear. CDR3 length equals 16 residues. CDR1 and CDR2 (germline): MNHNY, SVGAGI (reference sequence). Trimming took off 3 bases at V and 0 bases at J, with 12 bases between the two ends. The chain's CDR3 is CASSYVDNPSNQPQHF. The CDR3 bases are TGTGCCAGCAGTTATGTCGACAACCCTAGCAATCAGCCCCAGCATTTT.

The V gene is TRBV27, the J gene TRBJ2-3; weak D call: TRBD2 (6 bases). Germline-derived CDR1 and CDR2 are MNHEY and SMNVEV (reference sequence). V lost 4 bases and J lost 1, with 15 bases in between. The CDR3 consists of 16 residues. The CDR3, as DNA: TGTGCCAGCAGTTCTTTTGGGGGGTCGGGCACAGATACGCAGTATTTT. It is translated as CASSSFGGSGTDTQYF.

The V gene is TRBV6-5, the J gene TRBJ1-2, with 7 bases aligning to TRBD1. V dropped 6 bases and J dropped 8; count of bases not matched to a gene: 6. There are 12 residues in the CDR3. Germline CDR1 MNHEY, CDR2 SVGAGI. The CDR3 region has the DNA TGTGCCAGCAGGACAGGGTTGGGAGGCTACACCTTC. It specifies CASRTGLGGYTF.

The chain employs TRBV6-5 and TRBJ1-1; 7 nucleotides match TRBD1. The CDR3 loop spans 16 amino acids. V trimming: 4 bases; J trimming: 3 bases; junction bases outside the gene matches: 11. Germline-derived CDR1 and CDR2 are MNHEY and SVGAGI. CDR3 sequence reads: CASSSRQGGEDTEAFF. In DNA, the CDR3 is TGTGCCAGCAGTTCCCGACAGGGTGGGGAGGACACTGAAGCTTTCTTT.

The rearrangement links TRBV2 to TRBJ2-7; 14 bases line up with TRBD2. Germline CDR1 reads SNHLY; CDR2 reads FYNNEI. V lost 10 bases and J lost 0; bases outside the gene matches: 5. This CDR3 is 15 amino acids long. CDR3 residues: CAIRTSGRSSYEQYF. CDR3 DNA sequence: TGTGCCATCAGGACTAGCGGGAGGAGCTCCTACGAGCAGTACTTC.

CDR3 residues: CASAEVGNEQFF. Written as DNA, the CDR3 is TGTGCCAGCGCGGAGGTGGGCAATGAGCAGTTCTTC. The chain is built from TRBV5-4 and TRBJ2-1; weak D call: TRBD2 (5 bases). CDR1 is SGHNT, CDR2 YYREEE, per germline (reference sequence). The germline V and J ends were trimmed by 7 bases and 6 bases, with 11 bases remaining between them. This CDR3 comprises 12 residues.

This chain connects TRBV28 to TRBJ2-1; tentatively, D is TRBD1 or TRBD2 (5 bases each). The V gene lost 1 base and the J gene lost 0 bases, with 16 bases spanning the gap. The length of the CDR3 is 18 residues. The germline gives CDR1 MDHEN, CDR2 SYDVKM. The CDR3 spells CASSLLSPTGGSYNEQFF. CDR3 nucleotide sequence: TGTGCCAGCAGTTTATTAAGCCCGACTGGGGGCTCCTACAATGAGCAGTTCTTC. Variable domain in full (rest from reference TRBV28 and TRBJ2-1): DVKVTQSSRYLVKRTGEKVFLECVQDMDHENMFWYRQDPGLGLRLIYFSYDVKMKEKGDIPEGYSVSREKKERFSLILESASTNQTSMYLCASSLLSPTGGSYNEQFFGPGTRLTVL.

The chain has TRBV6-5 and TRBJ2-1; D might be TRBD2 (5 bases). Germline V gene lookup returns CDR1 MNHEY and CDR2 SVGAGI. The ends were cut back, 7 bases at V and 4 bases at J, with 17 bases in the middle. The CDR3 is made up of 15 amino acids. In DNA, the CDR3 is TGTGCCAGCAAGCCGGACTTCCGAGAGTACAATGAGCAGTTCTTC. Translating it yields CASKPDFREYNEQFF.

CDR3 DNA: TGTGCCAGCAGCGAAAACAGGGGAGACTATGGCTACACCTTC. Its protein is CASSENRGDYGYTF. The rearrangement uses TRBV9 and TRBJ1-2; 7 bases match TRBD1. V was clipped by 3 bases and J by 3 bases; unmatched bases: 5. The CDR3 extends over 14 amino acids. Germline lookup yields CDR1 SGDLS and CDR2 YYNGEE. Filled out from reference TRBV9 and TRBJ1-2, the complete variable domain reads DSGVTQTPKHLITATGQRVTLRCSPRSGDLSVYWYQQSLDQGLQFLIQYYNGEERAKGNILERFSAQQFPDLHSELNLSSLELGDSALYFCASSENRGDYGYTFGSGTRLTVV.

The CDR3: CASSQDEGSGETQYF. Written as DNA, the CDR3 is TGTGCCAGCAGCCAAGATGAGGGATCCGGAGAGACCCAGTACTTC. The chain has TRBV3-1 (or the pseudogene TRBV3-2) and TRBJ2-5, with D tentatively TRBD2 (5 bases). Germline V gene sequence: CDR1 LGHDT, CDR2 YNNKEL (reference sequence). Between the trimmed V and J ends, which lost 0 bases and 4 bases, there was a span of 12 bases. This CDR3 contains 15 residues.

J is TRBJ2-2 and V is TRBV7-2, with TRBD2 matching 9 bases. CDR3 length equals 16 residues. V trimming: 5 bases; J trimming: 6 bases; junction bases outside the gene matches: 10. Germline CDR1 SGHTA, CDR2 FQGNSA. The CDR3 DNA reads as TGTGCCAGCAGCCCCCGGGTAGCGGGGGATTCCGGGGAGCTGTTTTTT. Its translation is CASSPRVAGDSGELFF.